This paragraph covers one T cell receptor (beta chain) sequence. The CDR3 loop spans 14 amino acids. The germline V gene has CDR1 MNHEY and CDR2 SVGEGT. The V gene end was trimmed by 6 bases and the J gene end by 5 bases; junction bases not matched to a gene: 6. High-throughput TCR beta sequencing covered peripheral CD8+ and CD4+ T cells. Negative isolation yielded CD4+ and CD8+ T cells, and FACS enriched TEMRA cells. With random hexamers, reverse transcription was performed on about 0.5 to 1 ug of RNA. TCRdb reanalysed the immunoSEQ multiplex PCR reads using MiXCR and keeps one entry per CDR3 protein. This table has under 200,000 distinct CDR3 sequences, approximately 95% appearing once. The record originates from a study of CD8 T cells in Susac syndrome.

The clonotype comes from a human donor in good health. The genes are TRBV6-2 or TRBV6-3 and TRBJ2-1, with 8 positions matching TRBD2. The source material was CD4+ T cells from PBMCs. CDR3 in DNA: TGTGCCAGCAGGACCGGGACTAGAGACAATGAGCAGTTCTTC. Translating it yields CASRTGTRDNEQFF.